One sample yielded the 30 T cell receptor beta chains listed below, sequenced in a study of blood T cell repertoires in COVID-19. Only in-frame clones appear in the TCRdb table, and some are missing; sequencing was by immunoSEQ multiplex PCR. The data contain under 300,000 clones, roughly 82% of them seen just once; the ten biggest clones take up under 5.5%. Sequenced sample: peripheral blood. These receptors were obtained from a woman older than 75 with active or convalescent COVID-19.

The chain couples TRBV5-1 to TRBJ1-4; D gene uncertain. V lost 5 bases to trimming and J lost 5 bases, with 13 bases between them. CDR3 length equals 14 residues. Germline V gene data show CDR1 as SGHRS and CDR2 as YFSETQ. CDR3 bases: TGCGCCAGCAGACCCGGGTCCGGAAATGAAAAACTGTTTTTT. Its protein is CASRPGSGNEKLFF.

Note on this clone: The identical CDR3 is also encoded by other nucleotide sequences in the sample. This chain joins TRBV28 and TRBJ2-7; 7 bases agree with TRBD1. Germline V gene lookup returns CDR1 MDHEN and CDR2 SYDVKM. J was trimmed by 4 bases and V by 5 bases; bases with no gene match: 2. The CDR3 extends over 12 amino acids. CDR3 sequence reads: CASSVQGYEQYF. CDR3 sequence (DNA): TGTGCCAGCAGTGTACAGGGGTACGAGCAGTACTTC.

The J gene is TRBJ1-1, the V gene TRBV5-1; tentative D call: TRBD1 (6 bases). The CDR3 is 17 residues long. The germline V gene encodes CDR1 SGHRS and CDR2 YFSETQ. Trimming took off 0 bases at V and 5 bases at J, with 20 bases between the two ends. The CDR3 sequence: CASSLGWIAGGGTEAFF. The CDR3 DNA reads as TGCGCCAGCAGCTTGGGATGGATTGCGGGAGGGGGGACTGAAGCTTTCTTT.

The CDR3 is CASSYLGQGSGYTF. CDR3 DNA: TGTGCCAGCAGTTATTTGGGACAGGGGAGTGGCTACACCTTC. This chain uses TRBV6-5 with TRBJ1-2; 10 bases line up with TRBD1. The CDR3 sequence is 14 residues long. V was clipped by 3 bases and J by 7 bases; unmatched bases: 5. Germline CDR1 MNHEY, CDR2 SVGAGI.

The V and J genes are TRBV2 and TRBJ1-2; 7 bases line up with TRBD1. The CDR3 covers 15 residues. The germline CDR1 and CDR2 sequences are SNHLY and FYNNEI. With V trimmed by 6 bases and J by 0 bases, 7 bases remained unmatched. The CDR3, as DNA: TGTGCCAGCAGCCTGGGACAGCCCGCTAACTATGGCTACACCTTC. It specifies CASSLGQPANYGYTF. Complete variable domain (other parts from reference TRBV2 and TRBJ1-2): EPEVTQTPSHQVTQMGQEVILRCVPISNHLYFYWYRQILGQKVEFLVSFYNNEISEKSEIFDDQFSVERPDGSNFTLKIRSTKLEDSAMYFCASSLGQPANYGYTFGSGTRLTVV.

The V and J genes are TRBV28 and TRBJ2-3; 7 nucleotides line up with TRBD1. The J segment lost 2 bases and the V segment lost 6 bases, leaving 14 bases of the junction unmatched. The CDR3 spans 17 residues. In germline, CDR1 is MDHEN, CDR2 SYDVKM. The CDR3 loop reads CASRTTSTQGLTDTQYF. The CDR3 DNA is TGTGCCAGCAGGACGACCTCGACACAGGGGCTCACAGATACGCAGTATTTT.

The J gene is TRBJ2-7, the V gene TRBV5-1, with 9 bases lining up with TRBD1. With 0 bases clipped from V and 5 bases from J, the junction kept 3 bases outside the gene matches. The CDR3 is 14 residues long. Germline CDR1 SGHRS, CDR2 YFSETQ. The CDR3 nucleotides read TGCGCCAGCAGCTTGGAGGGACAGGGCCACGAGCAGTACTTC. Protein: CASSLEGQGHEQYF.

The chain combines TRBV11-3 with TRBJ2-1; tentatively, D is TRBD2 (6 bases). CDR1 and CDR2 from the germline V gene are SGHNT and YENEEA. The V and J ends lost 5 bases and 4 bases respectively, with 12 bases between them. The CDR3 length is 14 residues. CDR3 in DNA: TGTGCCAGCAGCCCAGCGGGTGGGTACAATGAGCAGTTCTTC. This gives the protein CASSPAGGYNEQFF.

The chain employs TRBV4-2 and TRBJ1-4; no clear D gene. CDR3 length: 15 residues. The V gene's germline CDR1 is LGHNA and CDR2 YNFKEQ. V was shortened by 8 bases and J by 0 bases, with 13 bases between the two germline ends. Written as DNA, the CDR3 is TGTGCCAGCCGAGGGAGTACTGCAACTAATGAAAAACTGTTTTTT. Protein: CASRGSTATNEKLFF.

The chain links TRBV23-1 to TRBJ2-3, with D possibly TRBD1 on 7 matching bases. TRBV23-1 is treated as an ORF (open reading frame) with a function not yet certain. V dropped 3 bases and J dropped 6 bases, with 19 bases sitting between them. The CDR3 contains 16 residues. Here the CDR3 DNA reads TGCGCCAGCAGTCAGGTGGTCCCAGGGGGGACGGATACGCAGTATTTT. It specifies CASSQVVPGGTDTQYF.

The chain employs TRBV2 and TRBJ2-7, with D tentatively TRBD1 (5 bases). The CDR3 covers 14 residues. In germline, CDR1 is SNHLY, CDR2 FYNNEI. V was cut by 3 bases and J by 0 bases, with 9 bases left in between. The CDR3 DNA sequence: TGTGCCAGCAGTGATCAGGGTAGCTCCTACGAGCAGTACTTC. Translated, it gives CASSDQGSSYEQYF.

The genes are TRBV7-9 and TRBJ1-5, with D uncertain. This CDR3 is built from 12 residues. Trimming stripped 4 bases from V and 5 bases from J, with 6 bases between. Germline values: CDR1 SEHNR, CDR2 FQNEAQ (reference sequence). The CDR3 coding sequence is TGTGCCAGCAGCTCCCAGGATCAGCCCCAGCATTTT. Its translation: CASSSQDQPQHF.

A remark on this clone: One end of the junction is discordant with germline, which a read error may explain. The chain employs TRBV19 and TRBJ2-6, with TRBD1 matching 7 bases. CDR1 and CDR2 from the germline V gene are LNHDA and SQIVND (reference sequence). The CDR3 is 17 amino acids. The CDR3 protein is CASSKGQLISWANVLTF. The DNA for the CDR3 is TGTGCCAGTAGTAAGGGACAGTTGATCTCTTGGGCCAACGTCCTGACTTTC.

V is TRBV28 and J is TRBJ2-7; weak D call: TRBD1 (6 bases). The V end was cut by 4 bases, the J end by 6 bases, with 19 bases between. The CDR3 totals 15 residues. In germline, CDR1 is MDHEN, CDR2 SYDVKM. The CDR3 DNA reads TGTGCCAGCAGTTCCCTGACAGGTTTGGGTTCCGAGCAGTACTTC. Translated, it gives CASSSLTGLGSEQYF.

The gene calls are TRBV4-1 and TRBJ1-5; D may be TRBD1 (6 bases). Germline lookup yields CDR1 MGHRA and CDR2 YSYEKL. The CDR3 spans 16 residues. V dropped 1 base and J dropped 3 bases, with 13 bases sitting between them. The CDR3 DNA reads TGCGCCAGCAGCCAAGGTGGGACACCTCCCAATCAGCCCCAGCATTTT. Amino acids: CASSQGGTPPNQPQHF.

V is TRBV5-1 and J is TRBJ2-5; D might be TRBD1 (5 bases). This CDR3 region has 16 residues. CDR1 is SGHRS and CDR2 is YFSETQ in the germline V gene. V was clipped by 2 bases and J by 1 base, with 15 bases between them. The CDR3 spells CASSFQGTTRQETQYF. DNA for the CDR3: TGCGCCAGCAGCTTCCAGGGCACTACCCGCCAAGAGACCCAGTACTTC.

The V call is TRBV21-1, the J call TRBJ2-4; the table's D call TRBD2 went unverified against the DNA. TRBV21-1 is designated a pseudogene. This CDR3 has 16 amino acids. The CDR3 region has the DNA TGTGCCAGCAGCGGTTTCGGGGTCCTCTCCAAAAACATTCAGTACTTC. Its translation: CASSGFGVLSKNIQYF.

The rearrangement uses TRBV12-3 or TRBV12-4 and TRBJ1-1, with TRBD1 as a possible D gene (6 bases). The CDR3 sequence is 13 residues long. With 3 bases removed from V and 11 bases from J, the gap between germline ends came to 16 bases. CDR3 nucleotide sequence: TGTGCCAGCAGTTTCAGCGGGACATCCCTCGCTTTCTTT. This gives the protein CASSFSGTSLAFF.

The chain has TRBV7-9 and TRBJ2-5; 11 nucleotides line up with TRBD1. Trimming cost V 5 bases and J 2 bases; bases outside gene matches: 4. CDR3 length: 15 residues. Looked up from germline, CDR1 is SEHNR and CDR2 is FQNEAQ (reference sequence). The CDR3 loop is CASSRDRGVQETQYF. CDR3 coding DNA: TGTGCCAGCAGCCGGGACAGGGGGGTACAAGAGACCCAGTACTTC.

This chain joins TRBV5-5 and TRBJ2-2; D ambiguous. Germline-derived CDR1 and CDR2 are SGHKS and YYEKEE (reference sequence). The CDR3 totals 13 residues. Trimming shortened V by 4 bases and J by 6 bases, and 10 bases separated the two germline ends. CDR3 in amino acids: CASSPLVAGELFF. The CDR3, as DNA: TGTGCCAGCAGCCCCCTTGTTGCCGGGGAGCTGTTTTTT.

J is TRBJ1-3 and V is TRBV3-1 (or the pseudogene TRBV3-2); no reliable D call. CDR1 is LGHDT and CDR2 is YNNKEL in the germline V gene (reference sequence). The CDR3 runs 13 residues. Trimming took 2 bases from V and 2 from J, leaving 4 bases between them. CDR3 sequence: CASSQPTGNTIYF. The CDR3, as DNA: TGTGCCAGCAGCCAACCCACTGGAAACACCATATATTTT.

The chain is built from TRBV10-3 and TRBJ1-5; 8 bases are a match to TRBD1. The V gene's germline CDR1 is ENHRY and CDR2 SYGVKD. The J segment lost 9 bases and the V segment lost 0 bases, leaving 7 bases of the junction unmatched. CDR3 size: 15 residues. The CDR3: CAISESTGGGRPQHF. The CDR3 region has the DNA TGTGCCATCAGTGAGTCTACAGGGGGGGGACGGCCCCAGCATTTT.

This clone appeared a single time. A single base separates this from a much larger clone, so it may be a read error. The same CDR3 arises from other DNA sequences in this sample as well. The J gene is TRBJ1-5, the V gene TRBV5-1, with unresolved D. The CDR3 is 13 residues long. Germline V lookup: CDR1 SGHRS, CDR2 YFSETQ. Trimming left V 0 bases short and J 5 bases short, with 6 bases between. The CDR3, as DNA: TGCGCCAGCAGCTTGGACGGGGATCAGCCCCAGCATTTT. Encoded protein: CASSLDGDQPQHF.

V gene TRBV7-2 combines with J gene TRBJ2-5; a weak D match, TRBD2 (6 bases). Germline lookup yields CDR1 SGHTA and CDR2 FQGNSA. The ends were cut back, 1 base at V and 3 bases at J, with 12 bases in the middle. This CDR3 is built from 15 residues. The CDR3, as DNA: TGTGCCAGCAGCTTAGTGAAGACTAGAAAAGAGACCCAGTACTTC. It is translated as CASSLVKTRKETQYF.

The rearrangement joins TRBV19 to TRBJ1-3, with a tentative D call TRBD1 (6 bases). Trimming left V 9 bases short and J 4 bases short, with 13 bases between. This CDR3 comprises 13 residues. CDR1 is LNHDA, CDR2 SQIVND, per germline (reference sequence). The CDR3, as DNA: TGTGCCAGCGGACCGGACAGAGGAAACACCATATATTTT. Translated, it gives CASGPDRGNTIYF. The full variable domain, its missing parts supplied by reference TRBV19 and TRBJ1-3, is DGGITQSPKYLFRKEGQNVTLSCEQNLNHDAMYWYRQDPGQGLRLIYYSQIVNDFQKGDIAEGYSVSREKKESFPLTVTSAQKNPTAFYLCASGPDRGNTIYFGEGSWLTVV.

The chain carries TRBV5-1 and TRBJ1-1; 7 nucleotides match TRBD1. Germline V gene lookup returns CDR1 SGHRS and CDR2 YFSETQ. The CDR3 contains 12 residues. Losses at the gene ends were 4 bases for V and 7 bases for J; bases not matched to a gene: 4. CDR3: CASSPGTDEAFF. The DNA of the CDR3 is TGCGCCAGCAGCCCAGGGACAGATGAAGCTTTCTTT. The variable domain in full, with the rest retrieved from reference TRBV5-1 and TRBJ1-1, is KAGVTQTPRYLIKTRGQQVTLSCSPISGHRSVSWYQQTPGQGLQFLFEYFSETQRNKGNFPGRFSGRQFSNSRSEMNVSTLELGDSALYLCASSPGTDEAFFGQGTRLTVV.

This clone turned up a few times. The chain recombines TRBV6-5 with TRBJ1-5, with a possible D match to TRBD1 (6 bases). The CDR3 is 13 amino acids. The germline CDR1 and CDR2 sequences are MNHEY and SVGAGI. V was pared by 0 bases and J by 6 bases, with 6 bases between. The CDR3 protein is CASSYSRGQPQHF. In DNA form, the CDR3 reads TGTGCCAGCAGTTACTCCAGGGGTCAGCCCCAGCATTTT.

The chain has TRBV3-1 (or the pseudogene TRBV3-2) and TRBJ2-7, with D hard to call. The V end was cut by 5 bases, the J end by 5 bases, with 16 bases between. Germline assignment: CDR1 LGHDT and CDR2 YNNKEL (reference sequence). The CDR3 is 14 amino acids. The CDR3 loop is CASSFPGSRHEQYF. The DNA of the CDR3 is TGTGCCAGCAGCTTTCCGGGTAGCCGGCACGAGCAGTACTTC.

The V call is TRBV6-5, the J call TRBJ2-5; the match to TRBD1 covers 8 bases. The germline V gene has CDR1 MNHEY and CDR2 SVGAGI. This CDR3 region has 14 residues. The ends lost 0 bases at V and 10 bases at J; junction bases unmatched: 7. CDR3 residues: CASSYSGTGSVQYF. Here the CDR3 DNA reads TGTGCCAGCAGTTACTCGGGGACAGGAAGCGTCCAGTACTTC.

The chain employs TRBV6-1 and TRBJ1-1; D is uncertain. Germline-derived CDR1 and CDR2 are MNHNS and SASEGT. This CDR3 comprises 13 residues. Between the trimmed V and J ends, which lost 3 bases and 0 bases, there was a span of 5 bases. CDR3 sequence (DNA): TGTGCCAGCAGTGATGCGATGAACACTGAAGCTTTCTTT. It specifies CASSDAMNTEAFF.